One and the same sample provided the 8 T cell receptor beta chains below, sequenced in a study of shared clonotypes between healthy human individuals. The method was immunoSEQ multiplex PCR; TCRdb's version includes in-frame clones alone and lacks a portion of them. The data hold 300,000 to 400,000 clones, with 80% to 90% observed a single time. Sequencing was done on a sample of memory CD8+ T cells sorted from blood. As for subset: CD45RO+ cells pooled with CCR7-negative TemRA cells. These receptors were collected from a man aged 18 to 29 in good health.

In this sample, this clone turned up many times. This chain uses TRBV7-9 with TRBJ1-1, with D possibly TRBD1 on 6 matching bases. With 9 bases removed from V and 0 bases from J, the gap between germline ends came to 17 bases. CDR1 and CDR2 (germline): SEHNR, FQNEAQ (reference sequence). The CDR3 extends over 15 amino acids. The CDR3 sequence is CASRGGDSMNTEAFF. Written as DNA, the CDR3 is TGTGCCAGTAGGGGGGGAGACAGCATGAACACTGAAGCTTTCTTT.

V and J are TRBV5-6 and TRBJ2-7; D might be TRBD1 (6 bases). The germline CDR1 and CDR2 sequences are SGHDT and YYEEEE. The CDR3 runs 13 residues. V shed 6 bases and J shed 1 base, with 11 bases lying between them. The CDR3 DNA follows: TGTGCCAGCAATCAGGGGCATTCCTACGAGCAGTACTTC. It is translated as CASNQGHSYEQYF.

The V gene is TRBV10-2, the J gene TRBJ2-3, with D perhaps TRBD2 (5 bases). Germline CDR1 WSHSY, CDR2 SAAADI. The CDR3 consists of 14 residues. The V and J ends lost 6 bases and 1 base respectively, with 11 bases between them. CDR3 residues: CASREASRTDTQYF. CDR3 bases: TGCGCCAGCAGAGAGGCTAGCCGCACAGATACGCAGTATTTT.

The V and J genes are TRBV6-6 and TRBJ2-7; a weak D match, TRBD1 (5 bases). Germline CDR1 and CDR2: MNHNY and SVGAGI (reference sequence). The CDR3 loop spans 14 amino acids. The V and J ends lost 5 bases and 4 bases respectively, with 15 bases between them. The CDR3 DNA sequence: TGTGCCAGCAGTCCCACAGGTTCGGAGTACGAGCAGTACTTC. Translation: CASSPTGSEYEQYF.

The chain uses TRBV5-6 and TRBJ1-1; D may be TRBD1 (5 bases). The CDR3 is 14 residues long. The germline V gene has CDR1 SGHDT and CDR2 YYEEEE. Trimming pared 0 bases from V and 8 bases from J, leaving 14 bases between. CDR3 sequence reads: CASSLVGDGAEAFF. The CDR3 DNA follows: TGTGCCAGCAGCTTGGTGGGTGATGGGGCAGAAGCTTTCTTT.

The chain has TRBV19 and TRBJ2-7; maybe TRBD2 (5 bases). Per the germline V gene, CDR1 is LNHDA and CDR2 is SQIVND (reference sequence). Trimming shortened V by 1 base and J by 7 bases, and 11 bases separated the two germline ends. The CDR3 runs to 13 residues. The DNA for the CDR3 is TGTGCCAGTAGTATAGTGGGCCCGGGGGAGCAGTACTTC. Its protein is CASSIVGPGEQYF.

The rearrangement links TRBV7-9 to TRBJ1-2; perhaps TRBD1 as D (5 bases). Germline V CDR1 and CDR2: SEHNR, FQNEAQ (reference sequence). V was shortened by 4 bases and J by 3 bases, with 24 bases between the two germline ends. The CDR3 covers 18 residues. Here the CDR3 DNA reads TGTGCCAGCAGCTCCTTGCCAGTTCGTCGGGGGAACTACTATGGCTACACCTTC. Translation: CASSSLPVRRGNYYGYTF.

DNA of the CDR3: TGCGCCAGCAAACCTTGGGGGGTCTACCAAGAGACCCAGTACTTC. It is translated as CASKPWGVYQETQYF. This rearrangement joins TRBV5-1 to TRBJ2-5; a possible D gene is TRBD2 (6 bases). Germline assignment: CDR1 SGHRS and CDR2 YFSETQ. The CDR3 has 15 residues. The V and J ends lost 6 bases and 0 bases respectively, with 15 bases between them.